This T cell receptor beta chain was found in a study of blood T cell repertoires in COVID-19. The overall study: The United States, Italy and Spain provided the acute and convalescent COVID-19 samples. Nucleic acid was either cDNA or gDNA, and it came from T cells, B-cell-depleted T cells, or PBMCs.

This clone has only a few counts. Assignment of participants to cohorts was predicated upon participant-reported clinical history. Sequencing used immunoSEQ multiplex PCR; TCRdb keeps in-frame clones, though not all of them. The data contain 350,000 to 500,000 clones, around nine tenths of them singletons. The clonotype comes from a woman aged 18-29 years who had been exposed to COVID-19. Sequencing input: PBMCs or T cells enriched from blood (not recorded which).

The CDR3, as DNA: TGTGCCAGCAGCGGAGGACTAGCGGTCTCCTACGAGCAGTACTTC. Its protein is CASSGGLAVSYEQYF. This chain uses TRBV2 with TRBJ2-7; TRBD2 agrees at 10 bases. Germline CDR1 SNHLY, CDR2 FYNNEI. V lost 6 bases, J lost 0 bases, and 5 bases stayed unmatched. CDR3 length equals 15 residues.